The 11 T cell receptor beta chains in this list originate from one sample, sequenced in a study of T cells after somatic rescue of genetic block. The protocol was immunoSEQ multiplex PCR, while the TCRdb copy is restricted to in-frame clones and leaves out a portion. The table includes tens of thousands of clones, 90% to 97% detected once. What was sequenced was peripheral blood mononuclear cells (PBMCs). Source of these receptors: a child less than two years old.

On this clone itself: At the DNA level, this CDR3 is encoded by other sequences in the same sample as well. CDR3 coding DNA: TGTGCCAGCAGCGTAGGAGGGAGCACAGATACGCAGTATTTT. Its translation: CASSVGGSTDTQYF. The chain links TRBV9 to TRBJ2-3; D is possibly TRBD2 (5 bases). The CDR3 runs to 14 residues. The germline gives CDR1 SGDLS, CDR2 YYNGEE. V lost 0 bases to trimming and J lost 0 bases, with 5 bases between them. The variable domain in full, with the rest retrieved from reference TRBV9 and TRBJ2-3, is DSGVTQTPKHLITATGQRVTLRCSPRSGDLSVYWYQQSLDQGLQFLIQYYNGEERAKGNILERFSAQQFPDLHSELNLSSLELGDSALYFCASSVGGSTDTQYFGPGTRLTVL.

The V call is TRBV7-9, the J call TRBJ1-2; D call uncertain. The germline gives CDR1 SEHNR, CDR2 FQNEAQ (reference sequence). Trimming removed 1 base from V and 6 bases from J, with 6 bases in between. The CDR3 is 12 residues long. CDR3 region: CASSLGSDGYTF. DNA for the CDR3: TGTGCCAGCAGCTTAGGCAGTGATGGCTACACCTTC.

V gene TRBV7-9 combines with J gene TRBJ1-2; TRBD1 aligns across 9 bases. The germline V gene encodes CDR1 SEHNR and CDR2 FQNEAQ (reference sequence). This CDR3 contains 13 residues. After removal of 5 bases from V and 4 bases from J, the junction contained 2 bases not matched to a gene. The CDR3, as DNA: TGTGCCAGCAGCCCGGGACAGGGCTATGGCTACACCTTC. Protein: CASSPGQGYGYTF.

DNA for the CDR3: TGTGCCAGCAGTGAATCCACAGGGGTGTCCGAGCAGTACTTC. It specifies CASSESTGVSEQYF. This rearrangement joins TRBV25-1 to TRBJ2-7, with TRBD1 identical over 7 bases. Trimming at V came to 1 base and at J to 6 bases, leaving 6 bases not matched to a gene. Germline assignment: CDR1 MGHDK and CDR2 SYGVNS. The CDR3 loop spans 14 amino acids.

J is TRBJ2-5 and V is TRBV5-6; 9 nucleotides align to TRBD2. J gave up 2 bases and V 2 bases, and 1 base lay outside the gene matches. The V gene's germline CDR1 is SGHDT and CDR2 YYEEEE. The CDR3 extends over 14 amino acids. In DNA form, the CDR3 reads TGTGCCAGCAGCTTTGCGGGAGGGCAAGAGACCCAGTACTTC. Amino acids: CASSFAGGQETQYF.

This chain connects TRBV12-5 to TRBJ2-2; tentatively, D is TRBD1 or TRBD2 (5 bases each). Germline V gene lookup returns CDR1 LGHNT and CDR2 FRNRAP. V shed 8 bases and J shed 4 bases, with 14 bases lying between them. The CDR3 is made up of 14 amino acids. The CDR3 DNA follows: TGTGCTAGTTCATTTGAGGGGCGCACCGGGGAGCTGTTTTTT. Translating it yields CASSFEGRTGELFF.

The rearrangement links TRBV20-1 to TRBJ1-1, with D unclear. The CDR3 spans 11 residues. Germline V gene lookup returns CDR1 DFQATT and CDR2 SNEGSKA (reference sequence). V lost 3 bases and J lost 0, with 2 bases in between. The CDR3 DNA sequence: TGCAGTGCTAGCCTGAACACTGAAGCTTTCTTT. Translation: CSASLNTEAFF.

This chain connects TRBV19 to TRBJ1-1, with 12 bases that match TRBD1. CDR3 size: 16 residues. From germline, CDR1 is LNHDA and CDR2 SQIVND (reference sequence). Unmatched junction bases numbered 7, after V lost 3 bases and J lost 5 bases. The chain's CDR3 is CASSIWDRGRGTEAFF. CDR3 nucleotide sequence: TGTGCCAGTAGTATTTGGGACAGGGGGCGGGGGACTGAAGCTTTCTTT.

In nucleotides, the CDR3 is TGTGCCAGCTCACCGGGACAGGGGGCCCAGGCCAAAAACATTCAGTACTTC. Residues: CASSPGQGAQAKNIQYF. V usage is TRBV18 and J usage is TRBJ2-4, with 12 bases fitting TRBD1. The V segment lost 3 bases and the J segment 1 base; nucleotides outside the gene matches: 4. In germline, CDR1 is KGHSH, CDR2 LQKENI. This CDR3 is 17 amino acids long.

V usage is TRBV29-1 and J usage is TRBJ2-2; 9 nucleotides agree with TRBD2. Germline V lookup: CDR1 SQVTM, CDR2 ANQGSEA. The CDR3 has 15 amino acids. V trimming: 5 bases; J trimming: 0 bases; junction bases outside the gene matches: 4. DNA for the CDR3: TGCAGCGTTTCCTTAGCGGGAGCGAACACCGGGGAGCTGTTTTTT. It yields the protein CSVSLAGANTGELFF.

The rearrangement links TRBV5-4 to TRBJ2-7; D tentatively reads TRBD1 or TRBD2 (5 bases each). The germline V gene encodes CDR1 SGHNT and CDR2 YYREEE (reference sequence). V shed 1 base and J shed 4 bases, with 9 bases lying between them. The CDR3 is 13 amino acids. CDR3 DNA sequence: TGTGCCAGCAGCTTGCCCGGGGCTTACGAGCAGTACTTC. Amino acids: CASSLPGAYEQYF.